These 14 T cell receptor beta chains originate from one sample sequenced in a study of CD8+ T cells in alopecia areata listed by TCRdb under 2018. The library was generated by the immunoSEQ multiplex PCR assay. For TCR sequencing, RNA was extracted from every sample and reverse transcribed into cDNA to serve as template. The immuneACCESS repertoire file appears here via TCRdb, limited to in-frame rearrangements. These files lack a portion of the clones; in checked studies, under half of the deficit traces to unresolved V genes, and the cause of the others is not known. The sample table lists roughly 30,000 clones, less than 75% of them with a count of one. The ten largest clones capture about a sixth of the sample. Source material: NKG2D-high CD8+ T cells sorted from blood. The sample's cell subset or site label, decoded: sorted CD8+ NKG2D-high blood T cells. These receptors were taken from a human donor with alopecia areata.

A few counts support this clone. The chain links TRBV9 to TRBJ2-3; 12 bases align to TRBD1. This CDR3 region has 16 residues. The germline V gene encodes CDR1 SGDLS and CDR2 YYNGEE. The junction had 8 bases not matched to a gene; V was cut back by 3 bases and J by 6 bases. The DNA of the CDR3 is TGTGCCAGCAGCGGGAGATTGGGACAGGGGGCGGATACGCAGTATTTT. Its translation: CASSGRLGQGADTQYF. The full variable domain, completed using reference TRBV9 and TRBJ2-3, is DSGVTQTPKHLITATGQRVTLRCSPRSGDLSVYWYQQSLDQGLQFLIQYYNGEERAKGNILERFSAQQFPDLHSELNLSSLELGDSALYFCASSGRLGQGADTQYFGPGTRLTVL.

The chain has TRBV5-6 and TRBJ2-1; D remains unclear. Looked up from germline, CDR1 is SGHDT and CDR2 is YYEEEE. V lost 4 bases, J lost 6 bases, and 8 bases lay in between. The CDR3 has 12 amino acids. In nucleotides, the CDR3 is TGTGCCAGCAGCCACATTGTCAATGAGCAGTTCTTC. It codes for CASSHIVNEQFF.

About this clone itself: Relative to the germline gene, one junction end is altered; a read error may explain this. The CDR3 DNA reads TGTGCTAGCAGCTTAGCCCAAGACTTATCGAACACCGGGGAGCTGTTTTTT. Translation gives CASSLAQDLSNTGELFF. The rearrangement joins TRBV7-7 to TRBJ2-2; D unresolved. The CDR3 has 17 amino acids. Germline lookup yields CDR1 SSHAT and CDR2 FNYEAQ (reference sequence).

This clone was counted only a few times. The gene calls are TRBV7-9 and TRBJ2-1; 11 nucleotides line up with TRBD2. The CDR3 has 16 amino acids. Per the germline V gene, CDR1 is SEHNR and CDR2 is FQNEAQ (reference sequence). The V and J ends lost 5 bases and 2 bases, in that order; junction bases with no gene match: 5. The chain's CDR3 is CASSRGLADTYNEQFF. For the CDR3, the DNA is TGTGCCAGCAGCCGGGGACTAGCGGACACCTACAATGAGCAGTTCTTC.

The CDR3 coding sequence is TGTGCCAGCAGCTTTTCCCCCGGGGCTTATACGCAGTATTTT. Its translation: CASSFSPGAYTQYF. The chain joins TRBV7-3 to TRBJ2-3; D may correspond to TRBD1 or TRBD2 (5 bases each). V lost 3 bases to trimming and J lost 7 bases, with 14 bases between them. The CDR3 runs 14 residues. The germline V gene encodes CDR1 SGHTA and CDR2 FQGTGA.

The chain joins TRBV5-1 to TRBJ2-1, with D perhaps matching TRBD1 (6 bases). The germline V gene encodes CDR1 SGHRS and CDR2 YFSETQ. Trimming removed 4 bases from V and 8 bases from J, with 16 bases in between. The CDR3 runs 14 residues. The CDR3 DNA reads TGCGCCAGCAGCCCGACAGGCCTGAGGGATGAGCAGTTCTTC. It specifies CASSPTGLRDEQFF.

This rearrangement joins TRBV11-2 to TRBJ1-2; D is ambiguous. The CDR3 is 17 residues long. V was trimmed by 2 bases and J by 0 bases, leaving 16 bases between them. The V gene's germline CDR1 is SGHAT and CDR2 FQNNGV. The CDR3 sequence: CASSLNSPWAANYGYTF. The CDR3 bases are TGTGCCAGCAGCTTAAATTCCCCTTGGGCAGCTAACTATGGCTACACCTTC.

V and J are TRBV5-4 and TRBJ2-1; 9 positions match TRBD2. The V gene's germline CDR1 is SGHNT and CDR2 YYREEE (reference sequence). There are 12 residues in the CDR3. V dropped 3 bases and J dropped 8; count of bases not matched to a gene: 0. The CDR3 is CASSWTSDEQFF. CDR3 DNA: TGTGCCAGCAGCTGGACTAGCGATGAGCAGTTCTTC.

This clone has only a few counts. The chain carries TRBV9 and TRBJ1-6; D unclear. The CDR3 runs to 15 residues. Germline assignment: CDR1 SGDLS and CDR2 YYNGEE. V was shortened by 1 base and J by 4 bases, with 9 bases between the two germline ends. The DNA of the CDR3 is TGTGCCAGCAGCGTAACTGGGAAGTATAATTCACCCCTCCACTTT. Translated, it gives CASSVTGKYNSPLHF.

The J gene is TRBJ2-7, the V gene TRBV28, with 14 nucleotides matching TRBD2. Germline assignment: CDR1 MDHEN and CDR2 SYDVKM. V shed 3 bases, J shed 8 bases, and the junction held 3 bases outside the gene matches. The CDR3 spans 14 residues. CDR3 amino acids: CASSFGTSGSKQYF. The CDR3 region has the DNA TGTGCCAGCAGTTTCGGGACTAGCGGGAGCAAGCAGTACTTC.

The V gene is TRBV29-1, the J gene TRBJ2-1; tentatively, D is TRBD1 (6 bases). CDR1 SQVTM and CDR2 ANQGSEA come from the germline V gene. The CDR3 is made up of 12 amino acids. Deletions cut 6 bases from V and 7 bases from J, with 13 bases between. The CDR3 is CSVRAQGNEQFF. As DNA, the CDR3 is TGCAGCGTGAGGGCACAGGGTAATGAGCAGTTCTTC.

The sample holds a few counts of this clone. V usage is TRBV7-8 and J usage is TRBJ2-2, with 11 bases lining up with TRBD2. Germline V CDR1 and CDR2: SGHVS, FQNEAQ. Losses at the gene ends were 3 bases for V and 0 bases for J; bases not matched to a gene: 9. CDR3 length: 19 residues. CDR3 protein: CASSFPSGLAEPNTGELFF. CDR3 DNA sequence: TGTGCCAGCAGCTTCCCCTCGGGACTAGCGGAGCCGAACACCGGGGAGCTGTTTTTT.

This chain links TRBV5-4 with TRBJ2-3; no firm D call. The V end was cut by 5 bases, the J end by 5 bases, with 12 bases between. From germline, CDR1 is SGHNT and CDR2 YYREEE (reference sequence). The CDR3 totals 13 residues. The DNA of the CDR3 is TGTGCCAGCAGGCCGAGGATACAAGATACGCAGTATTTT. This translates into CASRPRIQDTQYF.

This clone was seen a few times. V and J are TRBV9 and TRBJ2-1; tentatively, D is TRBD2 (6 bases). Looked up from germline, CDR1 is SGDLS and CDR2 is YYNGEE. V was cut by 0 bases and J by 7 bases, with 23 bases left in between. The CDR3 has 18 residues. The CDR3 protein is CASSVEGGGKKRGNEQFF. In DNA form, the CDR3 reads TGTGCCAGCAGCGTAGAGGGTGGAGGGAAGAAACGAGGAAATGAGCAGTTCTTC.